A selection of T cell receptor beta chains follows, all from one sample in a study of cytomegalovirus exposure and HLA in healthy donors. The assay was immunoSEQ multiplex PCR, and TCRdb's table has in-frame clones only and misses some. The listing contains approximately 180,000 clones. Sequences were obtained from PBMCs. Source of these receptors: a man aged 25-45 years in good health and CMV-seronegative. Each CDR3 is given with its conserved first and last residue. D genes are given only for firm matches.

TRBD1,TRBV7-6,TRBJ2-7,CASSPGTGTREQYF,TGTGCCAGCAGCCCCGGGACAGGGACTCGCGAGCAGTACTTC
.,TRBV10-3,TRBJ1-1,CAISESGSPEAFF,TGTGCCATCAGTGAGTCGGGTAGCCCTGAAGCTTTCTTT
.,TRBV5-1,TRBJ2-1,CASSLAGGSLGEQFF,TGCGCCAGCAGCTTGGCCGGAGGTTCCCTGGGAGAGCAGTTCTTC
TRBD2,TRBV15,TRBJ2-5,CATSRGLAGGEETQYF,TGTGCCACCAGCAGAGGGCTAGCGGGAGGGGAAGAGACCCAGTACTTC
TRBD1,TRBV10-1,TRBJ1-4,CASSERTGLNEKLFF,TGCGCCAGCAGTGAGCGGACAGGGCTTAATGAAAAACTGTTTTTT
.,TRBV11-2,TRBJ1-3,CASGQNTIYF,TGTGCCAGCGGGCAAAACACCATATATTTT
.,TRBV5-1,TRBJ2-3,CASSGGEDTQYF,TGCGCCAGCAGCGGAGGGGAAGATACGCAGTATTTT
TRBD1,TRBV5-6,TRBJ2-3,CASSPLGTGSTRGSDTQYF,TGTGCCAGCAGCCCGCTGGGGACAGGGTCCACACGAGGATCAGATACGCAGTATTTT
TRBD1,TRBV6-5,TRBJ2-7,CATQPPGGHEQYF,TGTGCCACCCAACCCCCAGGGGGCCACGAGCAGTACTTC
TRBD1,TRBV19,TRBJ2-3,CASKGAATGSRDTQYF,TGTGCCAGTAAGGGGGCGGCAACAGGTAGTAGAGATACGCAGTATTTT
TRBD1,TRBV23-1,TRBJ1-5,CASRVIGTEENSNQPQHF,TGCGCCAGCAGAGTTATCGGGACAGAGGAGAATAGCAATCAGCCCCAGCATTTT
.,TRBV11-2,TRBJ2-7,CASSSPKGRRYEQYF,TGTGCCAGCAGCTCTCCAAAGGGGCGCCGCTACGAGCAGTACTTC
.,TRBV19,TRBJ1-2,CASSMEGRVYGYTF,TGTGCCAGTAGTATGGAGGGAAGGGTCTATGGCTACACCTTC
TRBD1,TRBV11-3,TRBJ2-7,CASSWDRRTYEQYF,TGTGCCAGCAGCTGGGACAGACGAACCTACGAGCAGTACTTC
.,TRBV13,TRBJ1-2,CASSQAGAGGNYGYTF,TGTGCCAGCAGCCAGGCTGGGGCAGGCGGAAACTATGGCTACACCTTC
TRBD1,TRBV30,TRBJ1-1,CAWSRGTANTEAFF,TGTGCCTGGAGTAGGGGGACAGCGAACACTGAAGCTTTCTTT
.,TRBV7-2,TRBJ2-7,CASSPQQGPFYEQYF,TGTGCCAGCAGCCCGCAACAGGGCCCCTTCTACGAGCAGTACTTC
TRBD1,TRBV7-9,TRBJ2-4,CASSPGQGMRAKNIQYF,TGTGCCAGCAGCCCCGGACAGGGAATGAGAGCCAAAAACATTCAGTACTTC
.,TRBV5-1,TRBJ1-2,CASSPGHVYGYTF,TGCGCCAGCAGCCCGGGACACGTCTATGGCTACACCTTC
.,TRBV28,TRBJ2-1,CASSLPGWVSYNEQFF,TGTGCCAGCAGTTTGCCGGGTTGGGTCTCCTACAATGAGCAGTTCTTC
.,TRBV30,TRBJ1-5,CAWGGQWPQHF,TGTGCCTGGGGTGGGCAATGGCCCCAGCATTTT
TRBD1,TRBV5-1,TRBJ1-2,CASSPSRDRAGYTF,TGCGCCAGCAGCCCGTCCCGGGACAGGGCCGGCTACACCTTC
.,TRBV10-1,TRBJ1-1,CAIYRNTEAFF,TGCGCCATTTACAGGAACACTGAAGCTTTCTTT